One and the same sample provided the 15 T cell receptor beta chains below, sequenced in a study of T cells in localized non-small cell lung cancer. Measured with immunoSEQ multiplex PCR; TCRdb has only the in-frame clones, and not every one. The sample contains some 72,000 clones, approximately 85% of which appear only once. The source material was peripheral blood, sampled before any cancer treatment. These receptors all come from a man aged 35 to 70 with stage I lung adenocarcinoma.

The rearrangement uses TRBV7-2 and TRBJ2-3, with TRBD1 as a possible D gene (6 bases). V lost 5 bases, J lost 6 bases, and 18 bases lay in between. The germline CDR1 and CDR2 sequences are SGHTA and FQGNSA. The CDR3 contains 15 residues. CDR3 sequence (DNA): TGTGCCAGCAGCCTACACGCAACGCAGGGGGATACGCAGTATTTT. It translates to CASSLHATQGDTQYF.

This rearrangement joins TRBV25-1 to TRBJ1-2, with 8 bases that match TRBD1. The CDR3 runs to 17 residues. Germline CDR1 is MGHDK and CDR2 is SYGVNS. V was pared by 4 bases and J by 3 bases, with 13 bases of the junction left unmatched. The CDR3 nucleotides read TGTGCCAGCAGTGTCAGCTTGGGGCAGGGGGCTGACTATGGCTACACCTTC. Translation gives CASSVSLGQGADYGYTF.

V and J are TRBV6-5 and TRBJ2-6; D gene unclear. CDR1 is MNHEY and CDR2 is SVGAGI in the germline V gene. Trimming removed 9 bases at V and 1 base at J, with 7 bases between. This CDR3 spans 13 amino acids. In DNA form, the CDR3 reads TGTGCCAGTGGAACTTCTGGGGCCAACGTCCTGACTTTC. It specifies CASGTSGANVLTF.

This clone was counted a few times. This rearrangement joins TRBV10-3 to TRBJ1-2, with 7 bases aligning to TRBD1. V lost 7 bases, J lost 8 bases, and 10 bases stayed unmatched. The CDR3 is 13 amino acids. CDR1 is ENHRY and CDR2 is SYGVKD in the germline V gene. CDR3 amino acids: CAITQGQERGYTF. The CDR3 DNA is TGTGCCATCACTCAAGGACAGGAACGCGGCTACACCTTC.

This chain joins TRBV29-1 and TRBJ1-6; D may be TRBD1 (6 bases). The CDR3 totals 14 residues. Germline assignment: CDR1 SQVTM and CDR2 ANQGSEA. V was shortened by 5 bases and J by 8 bases, with 16 bases between the two germline ends. DNA of the CDR3: TGCAGCGTTAAAGCAGGGGCCAACGATTCACCCCTCCACTTT. Encoded protein: CSVKAGANDSPLHF.

The genes are TRBV2 and TRBJ2-5; 8 bases are shared with TRBD1. Germline CDR1 is SNHLY and CDR2 is FYNNEI. V lost 6 bases and J lost 4; bases outside the gene matches: 10. The CDR3 runs to 15 residues. The CDR3 region has the DNA TGTGCCAGCAGCCGACAGGGGATGAAAACAGAGACCCAGTACTTC. Translating it yields CASSRQGMKTETQYF.

The chain is built from TRBV21-1 and TRBJ2-3; no DNA check was done on the table's D call, TRBD2. TRBV21-1 constitutes a pseudogene. CDR3 size: 22 residues. The CDR3 sequence: CASSRIETNIRVPMPWADTQYF. DNA of the CDR3: TGTGCCAGCAGCCGAATAGAAACGAACATCCGGGTCCCCATGCCGTGGGCAGATACGCAGTATTTT.

The CDR3 reads CAWSVRDTADTF. In nucleotides, the CDR3 is TGTGCCTGGAGTGTAAGAGACACCGCCGACACCTTC. This chain joins TRBV30 and TRBJ1-2; no definite D call. Germline V CDR1 and CDR2: GTSNPN, SVGIG (reference sequence). Trimming stripped 0 bases from V and 12 bases from J, with 14 bases between. The CDR3 has 12 residues.

CDR3 DNA: TGTGCCAGCAGCTTAGCGGGTCATACTGAAGCTTTCTTT. Encoded protein: CASSLAGHTEAFF. The chain joins TRBV7-9 to TRBJ1-1; unclear D gene. V was cut by 0 bases and J by 5 bases, with 7 bases left in between. This CDR3 spans 13 amino acids. The germline V gene has CDR1 SEHNR and CDR2 FQNEAQ (reference sequence).

The V and J genes are TRBV14 and TRBJ1-1; D is uncertain. V was cut by 4 bases and J by 1 base, with 7 bases left in between. CDR3 size: 13 residues. The germline V gene has CDR1 SGHDN and CDR2 FVKESK. CDR3 residues: CASSPLQNTEAFF. The CDR3 region has the DNA TGTGCCAGCAGCCCCCTCCAGAACACTGAAGCTTTCTTT.

The V gene is TRBV28, the J gene TRBJ1-5; no firm D call. Per germline, CDR1 MDHEN and CDR2 SYDVKM. The CDR3 runs 14 residues. The V and J ends lost 7 bases and 5 bases respectively, with 15 bases between them. DNA for the CDR3: TGTGCCAGCACCTCACCATCCAATGATCAGCCCCAGCATTTT. This gives the protein CASTSPSNDQPQHF.

The chain is built from TRBV29-1 and TRBJ1-1, with 9 bases aligning to TRBD1. This CDR3 region has 12 residues. Trimming removed 8 bases from V and 4 bases from J; junction bases left unmatched: 5. Germline CDR1 is SQVTM and CDR2 is ANQGSEA. DNA of the CDR3: TGCAGCATACAGGGGGCTGGCACTGAAGCTTTCTTT. It codes for CSIQGAGTEAFF.

This chain joins TRBV19 and TRBJ1-1; 11 nucleotides match TRBD1. V trimming: 6 bases; J trimming: 4 bases; junction bases outside the gene matches: 4. Germline V gives CDR1 LNHDA, CDR2 SQIVND (reference sequence). The CDR3 runs 14 residues. The CDR3 sequence is CASSRGTGGTEAFF. CDR3 DNA: TGTGCCAGTAGCCGGGGGACAGGGGGCACTGAAGCTTTCTTT.

The V call is TRBV7-9, the J call TRBJ2-7, with 8 bases aligning to TRBD1. The trim removed 5 bases at V and 2 bases at J, leaving 2 bases unmatched. The CDR3 length is 13 residues. CDR1 is SEHNR and CDR2 is FQNEAQ in the germline V gene (reference sequence). The CDR3 DNA reads as TGTGCCAGCAGCCGGGACAGGACCTACGAGCAGTACTTC. Residues: CASSRDRTYEQYF.

The rearrangement joins TRBV28 to TRBJ2-7; 8 nucleotides line up with TRBD2. V shed 6 bases, J shed 3 bases, and the junction held 7 bases outside the gene matches. The length of the CDR3 is 14 residues. Germline values: CDR1 MDHEN, CDR2 SYDVKM. The CDR3 sequence: CASRRSGSLYEQYF. The DNA for the CDR3 is TGTGCCAGCAGACGGAGCGGGAGCCTCTACGAGCAGTACTTC.